The rows below give T cell receptor beta chains drawn from one sample of a study of OX40 agonist ivuxolimab in advanced cancers. Produced via immunoSEQ multiplex PCR; TCRdb's table is partial and in-frame only. The repertoire holds around 62,000 clones, with 75% to 85% as singletons. The input for sequencing was CD4+ or CD8+ T cells sorted from blood, taken in a trial of the OX40 agonist ivuxolimab. These receptor sequences come from an adult with an advanced solid tumor such as melanoma, head and neck, liver or kidney cancer. The CDR3 runs from the conserved cysteine through the conserved F or W. Each record gives: V gene, J gene, CDR3 protein.

v_call: TRBV7-9; j_call: TRBJ2-1; cdr3_aa: CASSRESNEQFF
v_call: TRBV5-4; j_call: TRBJ1-2; cdr3_aa: CASSANDRGPGYTF
v_call: TRBV7-9; j_call: TRBJ2-5; cdr3_aa: CASSLPGLAGGPKETQYF
v_call: TRBV11-2; j_call: TRBJ1-3; cdr3_aa: CASSSYGNTIYF
v_call: TRBV5-1; j_call: TRBJ1-1; cdr3_aa: CASSTDTGSEAFF
v_call: TRBV7-9; j_call: TRBJ1-4; cdr3_aa: CASSPSRGVNEKLFF
v_call: TRBV5-1; j_call: TRBJ2-1; cdr3_aa: CASSAGTSGNEQFF
v_call: TRBV5-4; j_call: TRBJ1-1; cdr3_aa: CASSLFKGANSEAFF
v_call: TRBV9; j_call: TRBJ1-2; cdr3_aa: CASSQGYGYTF
v_call: TRBV5-6; j_call: TRBJ2-5; cdr3_aa: CASFAGMQETQYF
v_call: TRBV7-7; j_call: TRBJ2-2; cdr3_aa: CASSPLAGSFTGELFF
v_call: TRBV18; j_call: TRBJ1-2; cdr3_aa: CASSPMSDVSNYGYTF
v_call: TRBV6-5; j_call: TRBJ1-2; cdr3_aa: CASSYGDRAYGYTF
v_call: TRBV2; j_call: TRBJ2-2; cdr3_aa: CASRKLEGYTGELFF
v_call: TRBV5-6; j_call: TRBJ2-1; cdr3_aa: CASSLGLAGNIF
v_call: TRBV6-1; j_call: TRBJ2-3; cdr3_aa: CASSDSGSLPTDTQYF
v_call: TRBV29-1; j_call: TRBJ1-2; cdr3_aa: CSVRTGQGGYTF
v_call: TRBV2; j_call: TRBJ2-3; cdr3_aa: CASISGGISTDTQYF
v_call: TRBV19; j_call: TRBJ1-1; cdr3_aa: CASSITGGNTEAFF
v_call: TRBV2; j_call: TRBJ2-5; cdr3_aa: CASGGGPQETQYF